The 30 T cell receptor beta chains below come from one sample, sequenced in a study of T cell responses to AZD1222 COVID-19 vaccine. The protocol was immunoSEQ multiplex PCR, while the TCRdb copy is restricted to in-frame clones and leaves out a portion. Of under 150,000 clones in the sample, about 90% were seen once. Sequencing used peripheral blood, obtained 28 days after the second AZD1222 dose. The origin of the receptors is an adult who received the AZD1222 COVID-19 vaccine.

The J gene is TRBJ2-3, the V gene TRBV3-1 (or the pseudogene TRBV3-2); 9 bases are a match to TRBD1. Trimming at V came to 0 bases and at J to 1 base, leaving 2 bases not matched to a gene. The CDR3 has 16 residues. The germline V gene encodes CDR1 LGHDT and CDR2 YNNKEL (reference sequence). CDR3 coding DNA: TGTGCCAGCAGCCAAGATTGGACAGGGGGCACAGATACGCAGTATTTT. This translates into CASSQDWTGGTDTQYF.

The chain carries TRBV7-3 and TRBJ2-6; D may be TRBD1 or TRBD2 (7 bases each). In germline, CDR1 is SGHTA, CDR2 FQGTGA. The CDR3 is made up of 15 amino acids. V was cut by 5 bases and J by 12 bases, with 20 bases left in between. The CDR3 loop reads CASSPKSGGAGVLTF. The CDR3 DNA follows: TGTGCCAGCAGCCCAAAATCAGGGGGGGCCGGCGTCCTGACTTTC.

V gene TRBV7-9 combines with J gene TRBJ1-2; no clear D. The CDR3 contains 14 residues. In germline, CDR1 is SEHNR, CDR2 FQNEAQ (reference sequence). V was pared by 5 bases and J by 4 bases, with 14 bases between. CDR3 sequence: CASSPSLDGYGYTF. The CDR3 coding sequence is TGTGCCAGCAGCCCGAGCCTGGACGGCTATGGCTACACCTTC.

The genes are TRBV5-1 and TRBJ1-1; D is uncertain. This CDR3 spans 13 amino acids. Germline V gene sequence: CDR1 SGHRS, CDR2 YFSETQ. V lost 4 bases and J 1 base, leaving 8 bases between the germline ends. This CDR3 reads CASSADTNTEAFF. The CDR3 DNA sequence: TGCGCCAGCAGCGCAGATACGAACACTGAAGCTTTCTTT. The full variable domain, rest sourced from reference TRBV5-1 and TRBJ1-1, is KAGVTQTPRYLIKTRGQQVTLSCSPISGHRSVSWYQQTPGQGLQFLFEYFSETQRNKGNFPGRFSGRQFSNSRSEMNVSTLELGDSALYLCASSADTNTEAFFGQGTRLTVV.

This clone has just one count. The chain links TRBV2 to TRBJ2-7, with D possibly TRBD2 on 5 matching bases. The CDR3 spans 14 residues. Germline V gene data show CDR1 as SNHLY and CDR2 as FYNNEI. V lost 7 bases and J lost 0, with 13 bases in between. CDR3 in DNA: TGTGCCAGCACCTTTAGCGAAAGCTCCTACGAGCAGTACTTC. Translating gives CASTFSESSYEQYF.

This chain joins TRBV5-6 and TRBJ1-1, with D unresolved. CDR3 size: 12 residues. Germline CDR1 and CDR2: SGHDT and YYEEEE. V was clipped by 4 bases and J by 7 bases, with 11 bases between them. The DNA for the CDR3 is TGTGCCAGCAGCCCCTCCCGGCGTGAAGCTTTCTTT. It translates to CASSPSRREAFF.

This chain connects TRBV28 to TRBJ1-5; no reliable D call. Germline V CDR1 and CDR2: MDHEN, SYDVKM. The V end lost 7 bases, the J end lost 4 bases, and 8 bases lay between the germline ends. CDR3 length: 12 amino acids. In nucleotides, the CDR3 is TGTGCCAGCAAGGCCCTTAATCAGCCCCAGCATTTT. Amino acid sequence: CASKALNQPQHF.

CDR3 bases: TGTGCCAGCAGCTTGAGAGGGCAAAGCCTCATCTACGAGCAGTACGTC. Its translation is CASSLRGQSLIYEQYV. The chain is built from TRBV5-6 and TRBJ2-7, with D possibly TRBD2 on 5 matching bases. Germline CDR1 and CDR2: SGHDT and YYEEEE. The CDR3 runs to 16 residues. Trimming took off 1 base at V and 3 bases at J, with 17 bases between the two ends.

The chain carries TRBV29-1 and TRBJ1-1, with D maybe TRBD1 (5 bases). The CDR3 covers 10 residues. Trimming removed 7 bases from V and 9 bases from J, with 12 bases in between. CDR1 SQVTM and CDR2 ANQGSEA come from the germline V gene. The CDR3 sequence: CSGDGGQAFF. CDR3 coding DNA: TGCAGCGGCGACGGGGGACAAGCTTTCTTT.

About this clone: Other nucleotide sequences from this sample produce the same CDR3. CDR3 sequence reads: CASSQETGSSYNEQFF. CDR3 nucleotide sequence: TGTGCCAGCAGCCAAGAAACAGGGAGCTCCTACAATGAGCAGTTCTTC. The chain carries TRBV3-1 (or the pseudogene TRBV3-2) and TRBJ2-1; tentatively, D is TRBD1 (6 bases). The CDR3 has 16 residues. The V end was cut by 0 bases, the J end by 0 bases, with 9 bases between. The V gene's germline CDR1 is LGHDT and CDR2 YNNKEL (reference sequence).

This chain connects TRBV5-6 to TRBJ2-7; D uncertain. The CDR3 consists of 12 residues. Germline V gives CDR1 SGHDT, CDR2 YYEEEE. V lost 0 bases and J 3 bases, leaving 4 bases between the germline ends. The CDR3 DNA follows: TGTGCCAGCAGCTTGGAAGACTACGAGCAGTACTTC. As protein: CASSLEDYEQYF. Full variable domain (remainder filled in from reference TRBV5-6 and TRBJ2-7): DAGVTQSPTHLIKTRGQQVTLRCSPKSGHDTVSWYQQALGQGPQFIFQYYEEEERQRGNFPDRFSGHQFPNYSSELNVNALLLGDSALYLCASSLEDYEQYFGPGTRLTVT.

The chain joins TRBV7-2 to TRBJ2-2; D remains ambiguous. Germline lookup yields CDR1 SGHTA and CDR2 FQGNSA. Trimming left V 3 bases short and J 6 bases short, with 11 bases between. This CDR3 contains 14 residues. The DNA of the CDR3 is TGTGCCAGCAGCTTTGGAGTAATGGCCGGGGAGCTGTTTTTT. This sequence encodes CASSFGVMAGELFF. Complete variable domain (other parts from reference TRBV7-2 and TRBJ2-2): GAGVSQSPSNKVTEKGKDVELRCDPISGHTALYWYRQSLGQGLEFLIYFQGNSAPDKSGLPSDRFSAERTGGSVSTLTIQRTQQEDSAVYLCASSFGVMAGELFFGEGSRLTVL.

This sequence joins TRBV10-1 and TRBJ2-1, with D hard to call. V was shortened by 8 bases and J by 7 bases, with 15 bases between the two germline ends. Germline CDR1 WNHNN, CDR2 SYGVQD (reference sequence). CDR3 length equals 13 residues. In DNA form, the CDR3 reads TGCGCCAGCGGTAACTCCCGGGTAAATGAGCAGTTCTTC. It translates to CASGNSRVNEQFF.

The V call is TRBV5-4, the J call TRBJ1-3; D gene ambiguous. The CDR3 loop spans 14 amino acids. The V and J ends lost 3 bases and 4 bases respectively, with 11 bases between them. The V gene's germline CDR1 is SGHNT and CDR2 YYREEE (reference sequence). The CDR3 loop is CASSSFSEGNTIYF. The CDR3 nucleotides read TGTGCCAGCAGCTCCTTTTCTGAAGGAAACACCATATATTTT.

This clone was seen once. The CDR3 reads CASSTGTPSPSNEQFF. The CDR3 DNA reads TGCGCCAGCAGTACCGGGACCCCTTCTCCATCCAATGAGCAGTTCTTC. This sequence joins TRBV5-1 and TRBJ2-1, with D perhaps TRBD1 or TRBD2 (5 bases each). Trimming took off 5 bases at V and 6 bases at J, with 21 bases between the two ends. Germline CDR1 is SGHRS and CDR2 is YFSETQ. The CDR3 length is 16 residues.

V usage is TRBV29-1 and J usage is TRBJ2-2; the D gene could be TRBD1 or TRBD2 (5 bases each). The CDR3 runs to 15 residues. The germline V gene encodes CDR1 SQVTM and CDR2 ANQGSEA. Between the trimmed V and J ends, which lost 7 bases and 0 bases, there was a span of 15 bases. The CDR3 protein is CSALGVFANTGELFF. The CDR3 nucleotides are TGCAGCGCCCTGGGGGTATTCGCGAACACCGGGGAGCTGTTTTTT.

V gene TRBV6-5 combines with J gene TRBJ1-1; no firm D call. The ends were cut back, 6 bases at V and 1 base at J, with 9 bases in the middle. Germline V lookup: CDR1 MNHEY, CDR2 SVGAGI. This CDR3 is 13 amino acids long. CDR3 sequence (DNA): TGTGCCAGCAGACCCCTGGGGAACACTGAAGCTTTCTTT. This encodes CASRPLGNTEAFF.

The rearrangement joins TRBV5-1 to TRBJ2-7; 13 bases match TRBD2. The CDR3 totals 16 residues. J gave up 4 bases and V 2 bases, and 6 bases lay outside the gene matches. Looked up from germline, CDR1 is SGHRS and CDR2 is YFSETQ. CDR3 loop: CASSLTSGRAMYEQYF. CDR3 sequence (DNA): TGCGCCAGCAGCTTAACTAGCGGGAGGGCGATGTACGAGCAGTACTTC.

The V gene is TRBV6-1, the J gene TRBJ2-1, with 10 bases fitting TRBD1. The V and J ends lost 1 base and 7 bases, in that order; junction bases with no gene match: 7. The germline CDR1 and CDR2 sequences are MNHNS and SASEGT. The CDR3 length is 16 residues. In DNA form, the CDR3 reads TGTGCCAGCAGTGAAGGTGAGAGGGGACAGGGGAATGAGCAGTTCTTC. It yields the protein CASSEGERGQGNEQFF.

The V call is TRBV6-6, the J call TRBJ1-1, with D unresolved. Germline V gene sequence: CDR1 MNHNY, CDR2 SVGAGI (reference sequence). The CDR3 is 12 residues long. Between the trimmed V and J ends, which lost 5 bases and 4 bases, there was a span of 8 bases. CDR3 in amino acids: CASSTPGTEAFF. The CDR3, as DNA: TGTGCCAGCAGTACCCCAGGCACTGAAGCTTTCTTT.

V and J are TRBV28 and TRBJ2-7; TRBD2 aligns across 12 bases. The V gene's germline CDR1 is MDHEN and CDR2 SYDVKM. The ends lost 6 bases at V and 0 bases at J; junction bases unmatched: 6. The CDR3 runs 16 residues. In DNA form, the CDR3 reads TGTGCCAGCAGGGTGGGACTAGCGGGCCCCTCCTACGAGCAGTACTTC. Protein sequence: CASRVGLAGPSYEQYF.

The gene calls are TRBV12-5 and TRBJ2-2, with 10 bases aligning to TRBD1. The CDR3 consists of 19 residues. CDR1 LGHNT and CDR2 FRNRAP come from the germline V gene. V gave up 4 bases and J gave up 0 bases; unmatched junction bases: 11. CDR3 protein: CASGSSPGTGVTNTGELFF. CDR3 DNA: TGTGCTAGTGGTTCCTCTCCCGGGACAGGGGTTACGAACACCGGGGAGCTGTTTTTT.

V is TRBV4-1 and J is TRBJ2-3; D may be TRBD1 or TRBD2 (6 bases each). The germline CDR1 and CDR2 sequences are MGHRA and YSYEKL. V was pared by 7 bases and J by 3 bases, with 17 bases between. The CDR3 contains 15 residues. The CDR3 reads CASTTGWGATDTQYF. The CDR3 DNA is TGCGCCAGCACGACAGGTTGGGGGGCGACAGATACGCAGTATTTT.

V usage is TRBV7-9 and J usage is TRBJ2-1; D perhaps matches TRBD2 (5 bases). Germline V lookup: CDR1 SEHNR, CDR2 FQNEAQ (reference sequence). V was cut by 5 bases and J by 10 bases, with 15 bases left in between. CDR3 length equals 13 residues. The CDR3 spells CASSPDSTGEQFF. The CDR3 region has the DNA TGTGCCAGCAGCCCGGACTCAACCGGGGAGCAGTTCTTC.

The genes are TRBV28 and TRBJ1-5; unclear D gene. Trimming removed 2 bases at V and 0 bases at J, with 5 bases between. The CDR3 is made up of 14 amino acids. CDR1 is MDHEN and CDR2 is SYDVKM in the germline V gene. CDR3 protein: CASSLVYSNQPQHF. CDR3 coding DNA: TGTGCCAGCAGTTTAGTCTATAGCAATCAGCCCCAGCATTTT.

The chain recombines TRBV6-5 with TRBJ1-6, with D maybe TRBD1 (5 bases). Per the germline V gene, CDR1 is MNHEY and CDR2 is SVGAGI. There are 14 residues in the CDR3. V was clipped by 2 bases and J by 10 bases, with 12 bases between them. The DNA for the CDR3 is TGTGCCAGCAGTTACGAGGGGACGGGATCACCCCTCCACTTT. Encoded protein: CASSYEGTGSPLHF.

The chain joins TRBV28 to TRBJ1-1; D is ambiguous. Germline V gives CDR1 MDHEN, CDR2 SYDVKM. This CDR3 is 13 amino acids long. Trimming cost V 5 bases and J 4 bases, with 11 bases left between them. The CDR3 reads CASSAFGVTEAFF. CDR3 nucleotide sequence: TGTGCCAGCAGTGCATTTGGGGTCACTGAAGCTTTCTTT.

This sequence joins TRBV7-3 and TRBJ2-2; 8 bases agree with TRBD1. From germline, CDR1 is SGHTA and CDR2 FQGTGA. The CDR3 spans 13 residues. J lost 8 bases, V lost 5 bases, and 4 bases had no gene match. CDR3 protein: CASSPGTGGELFF. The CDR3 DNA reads TGTGCCAGCAGCCCGGGGACAGGTGGGGAGCTGTTTTTT.

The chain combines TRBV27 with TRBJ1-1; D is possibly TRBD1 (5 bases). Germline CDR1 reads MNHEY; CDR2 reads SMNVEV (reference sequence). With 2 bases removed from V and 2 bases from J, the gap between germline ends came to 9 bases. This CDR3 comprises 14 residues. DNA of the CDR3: TGTGCCAGCAGTTTAGGGACTTTCAACACTGAAGCTTTCTTT. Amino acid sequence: CASSLGTFNTEAFF.

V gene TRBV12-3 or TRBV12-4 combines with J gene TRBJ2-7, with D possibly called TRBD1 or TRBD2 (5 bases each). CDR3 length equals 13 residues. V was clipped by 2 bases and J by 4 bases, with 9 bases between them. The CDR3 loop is CASSLFREYEQYF. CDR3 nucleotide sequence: TGTGCCAGCAGTTTATTCAGGGAGTACGAGCAGTACTTC.